The clone carrying this TCR beta chain was counted only a few times. What it binds is unknown. This CDR3 has 14 amino acids. Germline assignment: CDR1 SQVTM and CDR2 ANQGSEA. V was trimmed by 0 bases and J by 1 base, leaving 9 bases between them. The data derive from a study of regulatory T cells in long-lasting Graves disease. Broader study findings: When disease was persistent, TRBV28, TRBJ1-2 and TRBJ2-5 were the favored segments.

Arm-PCR with iRepertoire HTBI primers amplified the CDR3 regions for these TCR beta libraries. TCRdb processed the multiplex PCR reads anew with MiXCR; each CDR3 protein has one entry. In the table there are fewer than 450,000 distinct CDR3 sequences, roughly a quarter of which are singletons. This sample's time point: persistent/refractory GD, antithyroid drugs over 5 years with positive TRAb. PBMCs provided the RNA from which the TCR library was made. V is TRBV29-1 and J is TRBJ1-1; no firm D call. The material sequenced was peripheral blood mononuclear cells (PBMCs), taken when the disease was refractory, from a patient treated with antithyroid drugs. This clonotype was sampled from a female donor with Graves disease. The CDR3 DNA is TGCAGCGTTGAAGATCGTTACGGGAACACTGAAGCTTTCTTT. This codes for CSVEDRYGNTEAFF.